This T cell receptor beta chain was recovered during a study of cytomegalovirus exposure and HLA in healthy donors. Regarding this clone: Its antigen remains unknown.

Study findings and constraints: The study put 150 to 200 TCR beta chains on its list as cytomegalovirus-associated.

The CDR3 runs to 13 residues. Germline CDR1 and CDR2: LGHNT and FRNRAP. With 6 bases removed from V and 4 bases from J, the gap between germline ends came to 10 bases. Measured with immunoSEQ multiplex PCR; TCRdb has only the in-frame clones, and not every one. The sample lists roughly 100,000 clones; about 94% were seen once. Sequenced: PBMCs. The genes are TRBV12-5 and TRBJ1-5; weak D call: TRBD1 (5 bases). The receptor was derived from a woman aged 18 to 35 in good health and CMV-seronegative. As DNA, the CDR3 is TGTGCTAGTGGCGCGGAGGGGAATCAGCCCCAGCATTTT. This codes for CASGAEGNQPQHF.